The T cell receptor (beta chain) under discussion was sequenced for a study of breast tumors, draining lymph nodes, adjacent tissues. Trimming took 1 base from V and 4 from J; bases not matched to a gene: 5. Germline CDR1 is MGHDK and CDR2 is SYGVNS. The CDR3 has 16 amino acids. Axillary draining lymph nodes of breast cancer patients supplied the node samples. In its sample, this clonotype was seen many times. Its antigen remains unknown. TCRdb itself ran the multiplex PCR reads through MiXCR, one entry per CDR3 protein. In the table there are roughly 100,000 distinct CDR3 sequences, around 30% of which are singletons. Overall study findings and caveats: Luminal-like breast cancer showed significantly higher tumor–nontumor repertoire similarity than basal-like. Tumor T cell lymph node origin was a supported hypothesis, not proven. Data fit most tumor T cells coming from lymph node, expanding in tumor. Tumor repertoires ranked between lymph nodes and nontumor tissue in diversity, with V and J gene preferences.

The V gene is TRBV25-1, the J gene TRBJ2-7, with 12 positions matching TRBD2. The clonotype originates from a female donor with breast cancer. Some clones in this sample may be carry-over from other donors' samples. Sequencing input: axillary lymph node tissue. The CDR3 DNA follows: TGTGCCAGCAGTGAATTCGGACTAGCGGGGCAGTACGAGCAGTACTTC. Its protein is CASSEFGLAGQYEQYF.